These 3 T cell receptor beta chains were all obtained from the same sample, sequenced in a study of cytomegalovirus exposure and HLA in healthy donors. TCRdb's table, derived via immunoSEQ multiplex PCR, lists solely in-frame clones and lacks some. The profile shows some 200,000 clones, around nine tenths of them singletons. The specimen was PBMCs. The receptors were sampled from a young woman in good health and CMV-seronegative.

This sequence joins TRBV28 and TRBJ1-2; 7 bases agree with TRBD1. Germline assignment: CDR1 MDHEN and CDR2 SYDVKM. Unmatched junction bases numbered 13, after V lost 5 bases and J lost 4 bases. The CDR3 runs to 16 residues. The CDR3 region is CASSTGTALYFYGYTF. In nucleotides, the CDR3 is TGTGCCAGCAGTACCGGGACAGCCCTATACTTCTATGGCTACACCTTC.

J is TRBJ2-5 and V is TRBV2; tentative D call: TRBD1 (6 bases). The J call may be mistaken, given a closer DNA end match to TRBJ2-7. Germline assignment: CDR1 SNHLY and CDR2 FYNNEI. This CDR3 region has 14 residues. The CDR3 sequence: CASRPRDNSYEQYF. The CDR3 nucleotides are TGTGCCAGCAGGCCCCGGGACAACTCCTACGAGCAGTACTTC.

The gene calls are TRBV5-1 and TRBJ2-5, with TRBD2 matching over 9 bases. V was clipped by 3 bases and J by 2 bases; unmatched bases: 11. Per the germline V gene, CDR1 is SGHRS and CDR2 is YFSETQ. The CDR3 has 17 residues. The CDR3, as DNA: TGCGCCAGCAGCTCCTTAAAGGGACTAGCAGTTCAAGAGACCCAGTACTTC. The encoded protein is CASSSLKGLAVQETQYF.